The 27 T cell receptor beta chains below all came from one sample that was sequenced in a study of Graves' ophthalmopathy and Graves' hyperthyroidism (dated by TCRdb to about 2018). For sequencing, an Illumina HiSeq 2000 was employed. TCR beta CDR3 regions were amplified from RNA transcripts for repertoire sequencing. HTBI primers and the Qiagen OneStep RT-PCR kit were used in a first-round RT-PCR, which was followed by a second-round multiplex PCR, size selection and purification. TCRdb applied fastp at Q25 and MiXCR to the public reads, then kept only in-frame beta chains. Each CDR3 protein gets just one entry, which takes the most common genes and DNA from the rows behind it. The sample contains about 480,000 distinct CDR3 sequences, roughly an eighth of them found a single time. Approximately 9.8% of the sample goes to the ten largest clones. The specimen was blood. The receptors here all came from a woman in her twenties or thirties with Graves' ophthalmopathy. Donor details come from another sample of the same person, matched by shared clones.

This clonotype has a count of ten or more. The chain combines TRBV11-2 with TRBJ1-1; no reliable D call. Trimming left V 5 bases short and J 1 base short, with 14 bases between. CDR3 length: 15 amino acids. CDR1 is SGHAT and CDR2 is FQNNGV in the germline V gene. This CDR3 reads CASSPRWRANTEAFF. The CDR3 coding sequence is TGTGCCAGCAGCCCCCGGTGGCGGGCGAACACTGAAGCTTTCTTT.

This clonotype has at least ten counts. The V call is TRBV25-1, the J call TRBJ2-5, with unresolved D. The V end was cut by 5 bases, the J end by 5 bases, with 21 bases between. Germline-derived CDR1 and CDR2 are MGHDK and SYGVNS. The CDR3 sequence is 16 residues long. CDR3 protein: CASSIRCPGVGETQYF. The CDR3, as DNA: TGTGCCAGCAGTATTCGCTGCCCAGGAGTTGGGGAGACCCAGTACTTC.

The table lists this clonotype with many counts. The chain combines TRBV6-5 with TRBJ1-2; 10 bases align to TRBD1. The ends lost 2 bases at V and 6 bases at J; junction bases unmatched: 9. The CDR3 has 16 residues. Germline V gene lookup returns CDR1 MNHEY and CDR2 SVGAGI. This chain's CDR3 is CASSYRGQGNRDGYTF. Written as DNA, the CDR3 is TGTGCCAGCAGTTACAGGGGACAGGGGAATAGGGATGGCTACACCTTC.

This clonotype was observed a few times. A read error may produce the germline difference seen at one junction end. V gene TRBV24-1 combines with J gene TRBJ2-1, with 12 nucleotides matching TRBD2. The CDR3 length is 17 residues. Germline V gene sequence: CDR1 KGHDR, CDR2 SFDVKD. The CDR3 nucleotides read TGTGCCACCAGTGATTTGGGACTAGCGGGACAGTACAATGAGAAGTTCTTC. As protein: CATSDLGLAGQYNEKFF.

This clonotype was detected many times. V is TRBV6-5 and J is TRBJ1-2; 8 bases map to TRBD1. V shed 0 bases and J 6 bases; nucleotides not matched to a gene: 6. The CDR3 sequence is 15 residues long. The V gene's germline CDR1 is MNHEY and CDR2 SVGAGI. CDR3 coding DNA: TGTGCCAGCAGTTACTCGAGCAGGGGGCGGAATGGCTACACCTTC. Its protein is CASSYSSRGRNGYTF.

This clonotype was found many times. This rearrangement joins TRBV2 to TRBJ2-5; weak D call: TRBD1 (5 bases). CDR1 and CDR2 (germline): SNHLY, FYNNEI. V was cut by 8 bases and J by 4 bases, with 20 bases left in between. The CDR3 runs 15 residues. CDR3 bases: TGTGCCAGCGAACCCCTTTTAGGGGTGGGAGAGACCCAGTACTTC. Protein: CASEPLLGVGETQYF.

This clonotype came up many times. The CDR3 DNA sequence: TGTGCCAGCAGCGACTCCGGGACAGCGTTTATTTATGGCTACACCTTC. Translation gives CASSDSGTAFIYGYTF. The rearrangement joins TRBV28 to TRBJ1-2; 7 bases map to TRBD1. This CDR3 has 16 residues. The trim removed 6 bases at V and 5 bases at J, leaving 15 bases unmatched. Germline lookup yields CDR1 MDHEN and CDR2 SYDVKM.

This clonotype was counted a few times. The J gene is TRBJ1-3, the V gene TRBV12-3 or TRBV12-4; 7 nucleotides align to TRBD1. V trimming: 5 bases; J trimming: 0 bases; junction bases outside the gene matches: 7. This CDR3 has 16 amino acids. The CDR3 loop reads CASSINRGDSGNTIYF. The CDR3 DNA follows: TGTGCCAGCAGTATAAACAGGGGCGACTCTGGAAACACCATATATTTT.

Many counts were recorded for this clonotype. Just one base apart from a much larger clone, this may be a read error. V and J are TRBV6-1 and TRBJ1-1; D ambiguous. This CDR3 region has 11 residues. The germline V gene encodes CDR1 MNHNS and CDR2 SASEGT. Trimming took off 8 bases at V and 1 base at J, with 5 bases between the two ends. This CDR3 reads CASCRNTEAFF. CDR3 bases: TGTGCCAGCTGCCGGAACACTGAAGCTTTCTTT.

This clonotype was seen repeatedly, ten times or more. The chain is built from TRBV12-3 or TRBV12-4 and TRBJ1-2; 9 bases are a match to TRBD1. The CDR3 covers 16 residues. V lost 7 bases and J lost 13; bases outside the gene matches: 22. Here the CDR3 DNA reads TGTGCCAGCACTCTAAGGACAGGGGCCTTTTTGTTTGGGTGCACCTTC. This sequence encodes CASTLRTGAFLFGCTF.

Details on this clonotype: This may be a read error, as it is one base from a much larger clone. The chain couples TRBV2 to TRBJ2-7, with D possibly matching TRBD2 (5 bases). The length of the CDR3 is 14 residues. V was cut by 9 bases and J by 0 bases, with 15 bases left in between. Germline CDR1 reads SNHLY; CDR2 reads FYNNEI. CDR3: CARSLGGPSYEQYV. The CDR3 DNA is TGTGCCAGATCACTAGGTGGGCCCTCCTACGAGCAGTACGTC.

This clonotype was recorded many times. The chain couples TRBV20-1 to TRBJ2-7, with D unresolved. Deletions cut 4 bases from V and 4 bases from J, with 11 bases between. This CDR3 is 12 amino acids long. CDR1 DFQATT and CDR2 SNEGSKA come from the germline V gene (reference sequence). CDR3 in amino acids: CSATGTIYEQYF. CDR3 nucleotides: TGCAGTGCTACAGGAACCATATACGAGCAGTACTTC.

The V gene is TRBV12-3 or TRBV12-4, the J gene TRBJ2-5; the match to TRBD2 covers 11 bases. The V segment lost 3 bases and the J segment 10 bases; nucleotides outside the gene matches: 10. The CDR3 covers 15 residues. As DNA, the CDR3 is TGTGCCAGCAGTTTCAGCCTAGCGGGGGGCCGGGGCCAGTACTTC. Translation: CASSFSLAGGRGQYF.

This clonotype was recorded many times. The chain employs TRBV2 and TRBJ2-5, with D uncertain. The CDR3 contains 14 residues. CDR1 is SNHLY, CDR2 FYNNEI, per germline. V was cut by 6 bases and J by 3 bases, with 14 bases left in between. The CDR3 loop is CASREWQAEETQYF. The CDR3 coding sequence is TGTGCCAGCAGGGAGTGGCAGGCGGAAGAGACCCAGTACTTC.

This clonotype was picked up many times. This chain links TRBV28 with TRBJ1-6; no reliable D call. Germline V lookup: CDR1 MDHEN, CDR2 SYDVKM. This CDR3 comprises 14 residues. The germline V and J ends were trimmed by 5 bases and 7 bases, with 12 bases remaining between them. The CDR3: CASSLPPVNSPLHF. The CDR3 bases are TGTGCCAGCAGTCTACCCCCGGTGAATTCACCCCTCCACTTT.

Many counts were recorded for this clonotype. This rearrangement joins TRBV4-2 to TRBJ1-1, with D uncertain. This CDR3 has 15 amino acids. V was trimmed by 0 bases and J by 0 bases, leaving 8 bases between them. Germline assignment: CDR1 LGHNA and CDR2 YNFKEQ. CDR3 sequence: CASSQESAMNTEAFF. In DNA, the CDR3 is TGTGCCAGCAGCCAAGAATCAGCAATGAACACTGAAGCTTTCTTT.

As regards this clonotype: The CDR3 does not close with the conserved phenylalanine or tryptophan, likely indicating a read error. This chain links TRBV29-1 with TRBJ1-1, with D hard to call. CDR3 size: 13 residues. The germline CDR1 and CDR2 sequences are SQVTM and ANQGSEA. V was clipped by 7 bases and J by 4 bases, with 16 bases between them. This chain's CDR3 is CSAGWVRGTEAFY. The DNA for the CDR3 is TGCAGCGCGGGATGGGTTCGCGGCACTGAAGCTTTCTAT.

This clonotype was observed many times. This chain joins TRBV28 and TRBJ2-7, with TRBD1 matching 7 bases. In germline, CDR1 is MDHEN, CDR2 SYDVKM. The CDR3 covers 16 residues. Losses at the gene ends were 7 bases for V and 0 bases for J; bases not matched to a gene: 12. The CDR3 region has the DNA TGTGCCAGCACTGCTCCCGGGACAGCGAGCTCCTACGAGCAGTACTTC. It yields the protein CASTAPGTASSYEQYF.

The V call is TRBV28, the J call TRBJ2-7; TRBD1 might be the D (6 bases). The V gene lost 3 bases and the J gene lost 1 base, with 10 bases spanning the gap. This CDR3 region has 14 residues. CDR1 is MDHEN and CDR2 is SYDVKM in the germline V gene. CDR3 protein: CASSLGRGSYEQYV. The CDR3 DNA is TGTGCCAGCAGTTTGGGCAGGGGATCCTACGAGCAGTACGTC.

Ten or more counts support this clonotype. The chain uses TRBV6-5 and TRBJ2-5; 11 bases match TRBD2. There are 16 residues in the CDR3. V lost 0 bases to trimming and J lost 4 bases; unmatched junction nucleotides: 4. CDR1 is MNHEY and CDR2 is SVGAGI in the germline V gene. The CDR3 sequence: CASSYSTSGSAETQYF. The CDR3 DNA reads TGTGCCAGCAGTTACTCTACTAGCGGGAGTGCAGAGACCCAGTACTTC.

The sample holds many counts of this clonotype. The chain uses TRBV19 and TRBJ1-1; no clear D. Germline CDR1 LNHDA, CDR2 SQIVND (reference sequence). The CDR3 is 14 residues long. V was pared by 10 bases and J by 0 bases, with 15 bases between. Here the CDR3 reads CANPIQPMNTEAFF. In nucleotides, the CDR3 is TGTGCCAACCCTATACAGCCCATGAACACTGAAGCTTTCTTT.

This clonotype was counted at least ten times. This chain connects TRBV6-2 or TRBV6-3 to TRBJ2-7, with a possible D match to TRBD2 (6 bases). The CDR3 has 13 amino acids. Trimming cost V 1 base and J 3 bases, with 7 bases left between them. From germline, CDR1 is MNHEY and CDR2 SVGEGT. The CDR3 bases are TGTGCCAGCAGTTACTGGGGACTCTACGAGCAGTACTTC. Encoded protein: CASSYWGLYEQYF.

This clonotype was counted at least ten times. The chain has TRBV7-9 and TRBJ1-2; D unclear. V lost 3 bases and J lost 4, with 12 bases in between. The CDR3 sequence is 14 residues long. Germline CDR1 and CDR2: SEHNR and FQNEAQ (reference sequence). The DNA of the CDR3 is TGTGCCAGCAGCTTTGCGGGAGAAGGCTATGGCTACACCTTC. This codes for CASSFAGEGYGYTF.

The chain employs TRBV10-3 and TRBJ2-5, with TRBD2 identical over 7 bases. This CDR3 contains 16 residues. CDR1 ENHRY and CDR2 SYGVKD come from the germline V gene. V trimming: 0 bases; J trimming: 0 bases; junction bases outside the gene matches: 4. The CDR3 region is CAISESLGGNQETQYF. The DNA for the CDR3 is TGTGCCATCAGTGAGTCGCTGGGAGGGAACCAAGAGACCCAGTACTTC.

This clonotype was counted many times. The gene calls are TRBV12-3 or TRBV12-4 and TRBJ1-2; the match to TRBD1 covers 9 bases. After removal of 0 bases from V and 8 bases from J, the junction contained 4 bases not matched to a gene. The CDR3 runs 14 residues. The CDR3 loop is CASSLAWTGAGYTF. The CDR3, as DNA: TGTGCCAGCAGTTTAGCTTGGACAGGGGCCGGCTACACCTTC.

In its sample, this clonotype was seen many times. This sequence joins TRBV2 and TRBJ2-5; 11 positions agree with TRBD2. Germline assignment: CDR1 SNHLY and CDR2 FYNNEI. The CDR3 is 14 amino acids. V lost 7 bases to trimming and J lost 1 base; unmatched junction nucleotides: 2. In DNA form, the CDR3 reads TGTGCCAGCACCGGGACTAGCGGCCAAGAGACCCAGTACTTC. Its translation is CASTGTSGQETQYF.

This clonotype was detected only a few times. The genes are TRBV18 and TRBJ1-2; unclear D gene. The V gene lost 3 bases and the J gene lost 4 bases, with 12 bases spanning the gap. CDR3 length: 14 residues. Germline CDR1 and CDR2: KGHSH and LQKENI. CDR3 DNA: TGTGCCAGCTCACCGGTGGACGGCCTCTATGGCTACACCTTC. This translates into CASSPVDGLYGYTF.